This paragraph covers one TCR beta chain sequence. This entry belongs to a study of blood T cell repertoires in COVID-19. At the level of the study: Spain, Italy and the United States supplied samples that represented acute and convalescent COVID-19. Sources were T cells, B-cell-depleted T cells, or PBMCs; the material itself was cDNA or gDNA.

Original handling: Researchers report that nucleated cell counts were estimated from reference gene primer amplification. The data were produced by immunoSEQ multiplex PCR, yet TCRdb's version contains in-frame clones alone and is incomplete. V and J calls plus clone size are reproduced from that table; the DNA served to infer D and trimming. The sample shows about 40,000 clones, about 77% of them seen only once. J gave up 4 bases and V 0 bases, and 4 bases lay outside the gene matches. Germline loops: CDR1 LNHDA, CDR2 SQIVND (reference sequence). The CDR3 extends over 15 amino acids. The sample taken for sequencing was peripheral blood. V and J are TRBV19 and TRBJ1-2; 8 nucleotides match TRBD1. This sequence was found in a woman between 65 and 79 years old with acute or convalescent COVID-19. The CDR3: CASSIESTGVYGYTF. The CDR3 coding sequence is TGTGCCAGTAGTATAGAATCGACAGGGGTCTATGGCTACACCTTC.